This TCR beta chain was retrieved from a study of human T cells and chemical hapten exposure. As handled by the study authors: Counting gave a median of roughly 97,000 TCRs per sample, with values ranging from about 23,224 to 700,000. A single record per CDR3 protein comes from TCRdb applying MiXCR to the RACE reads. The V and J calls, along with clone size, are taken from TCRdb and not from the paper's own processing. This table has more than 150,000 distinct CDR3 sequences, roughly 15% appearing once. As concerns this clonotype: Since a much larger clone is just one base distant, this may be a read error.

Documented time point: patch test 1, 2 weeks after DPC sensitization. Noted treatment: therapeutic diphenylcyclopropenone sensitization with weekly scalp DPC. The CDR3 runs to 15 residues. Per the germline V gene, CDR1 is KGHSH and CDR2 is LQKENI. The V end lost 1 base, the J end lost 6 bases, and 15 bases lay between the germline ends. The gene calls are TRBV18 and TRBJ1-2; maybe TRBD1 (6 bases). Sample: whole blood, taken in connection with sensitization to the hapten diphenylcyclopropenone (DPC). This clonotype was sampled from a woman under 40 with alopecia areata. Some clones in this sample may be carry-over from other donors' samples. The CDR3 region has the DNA TGTGCCAGCTCACCACTAAACAGGGAAGACAATGGCTACACCTTC. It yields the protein CASSPLNREDNGYTF. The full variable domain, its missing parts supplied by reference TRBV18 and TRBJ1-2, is NAGVMQNPRHLVRRRGQEARLRCSPMKGHSHVYWYRQLPEEGLKFMVYLQKENIIDESGMPKERFSAEFPKEGPSILRIQQVVRGDSAAYFCASSPLNREDNGYTFGSGTRLTVV.